These 31 T cell receptor beta chains came from one sample sequenced in a study of identical twins. From the 5' RACE reads, TCRdb called clonotypes with MiXCR, one entry per CDR3 protein. This table has approximately 890,000 distinct CDR3 sequences, roughly an eighth appearing once. This sample also appeared in a second study, on yellow fever vaccine responses in identical twins.

The sequenced sample was PBMCs. The receptors were gathered from a woman younger than 35 in good health.

The rearrangement joins TRBV6-1 to TRBJ1-1, with 12 bases matching TRBD1. Germline V gene lookup returns CDR1 MNHNS and CDR2 SASEGT. Unmatched junction bases numbered 12, after V lost 5 bases and J lost 5 bases. This CDR3 contains 17 residues. The CDR3 loop is CASSRGTGGLSRTEAFF. The CDR3, as DNA: TGTGCCAGCAGTCGCGGGACAGGGGGCCTAAGTCGGACTGAAGCTTTCTTT.

The V call is TRBV9, the J call TRBJ1-2, with TRBD1 matching 9 bases. This CDR3 comprises 14 residues. V lost 4 bases and J lost 8; bases outside the gene matches: 9. The germline CDR1 and CDR2 sequences are SGDLS and YYNGEE. The CDR3 here is CASSTWTGVGGYTF. As DNA, the CDR3 is TGTGCCAGCAGCACCTGGACAGGGGTGGGAGGCTACACCTTC.

This clonotype was counted a few times. The J gene is TRBJ2-1, the V gene TRBV7-2; D is ambiguous. This CDR3 is built from 14 residues. Per germline, CDR1 SGHTA and CDR2 FQGNSA. The germline V and J ends were trimmed by 5 bases and 5 bases, with 13 bases remaining between them. This CDR3 reads CASSRGAINNEQFF. CDR3 coding DNA: TGTGCCAGCAGCCGCGGAGCCATCAACAATGAGCAGTTCTTC.

The chain has TRBV10-3 and TRBJ2-2, with no clear D. The CDR3 is 14 amino acids. Germline CDR1 reads ENHRY; CDR2 reads SYGVKD. V shed 6 bases and J shed 1 base, with 9 bases lying between them. Here the CDR3 DNA reads TGTGCCATCAGAGCAGGAAAGAACACCGGGGAGCTGTTTTTT. This sequence encodes CAIRAGKNTGELFF.

The CDR3 DNA is TGTGCCAGCTCACGGCCTAGCAAGTCCTACAATGAGCAGTTCTTC. Amino acids: CASSRPSKSYNEQFF. This chain uses TRBV18 with TRBJ2-1, with a weak D call TRBD2 (5 bases). This CDR3 spans 15 amino acids. Trimming shortened V by 4 bases and J by 1 base, and 11 bases separated the two germline ends. Germline loops: CDR1 KGHSH, CDR2 LQKENI.

This chain links TRBV12-3 or TRBV12-4 with TRBJ2-2; tentative D call: TRBD1 (6 bases). Trimming shortened V by 7 bases and J by 6 bases, and 9 bases separated the two germline ends. The CDR3 covers 12 residues. The CDR3 DNA sequence: TGTGCCAGCAACAGGGTCGCCGGGGAGCTGTTTTTT. As protein: CASNRVAGELFF.

V and J are TRBV3-1 and TRBJ1-1; 9 bases agree with TRBD1. J gave up 11 bases and V 5 bases, and 12 bases lay outside the gene matches. From germline, CDR1 is LGHDT and CDR2 YNNKEL (reference sequence). The CDR3 runs 14 residues. CDR3 sequence: CASSVGQGTTTAFF. The CDR3 region has the DNA TGTGCCAGCAGCGTTGGACAGGGGACGACCACCGCTTTCTTT.

There are many counts of this clonotype. The chain couples TRBV6-5 to TRBJ1-1; D call uncertain. This CDR3 spans 12 amino acids. The V and J ends lost 5 bases and 5 bases respectively, with 9 bases between them. Germline CDR1 is MNHEY and CDR2 is SVGAGI. DNA of the CDR3: TGTGCCAGCAGTACCACGGGAACTGAAGCTTTCTTT. It translates to CASSTTGTEAFF.

The rearrangement uses TRBV20-1 and TRBJ1-6; TRBD1 matches at 7 bases. Germline loops: CDR1 DFQATT, CDR2 SNEGSKA (reference sequence). The CDR3 has 14 residues. The V gene end was trimmed by 5 bases and the J gene end by 5 bases; junction bases not matched to a gene: 6. CDR3 sequence (DNA): TGCAGTGCTGCCGCCGGGACAGATAATTCACCCCTCCACTTT. Translating gives CSAAAGTDNSPLHF.

The genes are TRBV5-6 and TRBJ2-2; D is unclear. Trimming removed 7 bases from V and 6 bases from J, with 7 bases in between. This CDR3 spans 11 amino acids. Looked up from germline, CDR1 is SGHDT and CDR2 is YYEEEE. The DNA of the CDR3 is TGTGCCAGCTACGGTGCCGGGGAGCTGTTTTTT. As protein: CASYGAGELFF.

The V gene is TRBV15, the J gene TRBJ2-1, with a tentative D call TRBD2 (5 bases). Trimming cost V 4 bases and J 0 bases, with 10 bases left between them. Germline V gene data show CDR1 as LNHNV and CDR2 as YYDKDF (reference sequence). The CDR3 spans 15 residues. The CDR3 sequence is CATSTHRGSYNEQFF. The DNA of the CDR3 is TGTGCCACCAGCACCCACCGGGGCTCCTACAATGAGCAGTTCTTC.

In its sample, this clonotype was seen many times. This sequence joins TRBV29-1 and TRBJ2-2, with TRBD1 identical over 9 bases. After removal of 6 bases from V and 6 bases from J, the junction contained 5 bases not matched to a gene. CDR3 length equals 13 residues. CDR1 SQVTM and CDR2 ANQGSEA come from the germline V gene. CDR3 coding DNA: TGCAGCGTCGCCCGGACAGGGGCCGGGGAGCTGTTTTTT. Encoded protein: CSVARTGAGELFF.

The sample holds many counts of this clonotype. This chain connects TRBV29-1 to TRBJ2-3; 13 nucleotides agree with TRBD2. Germline loops: CDR1 SQVTM, CDR2 ANQGSEA. V lost 7 bases, J lost 4 bases, and 17 bases stayed unmatched. CDR3 size: 18 residues. CDR3 sequence reads: CSAGRLGLAGVGADTQYF. The CDR3 coding sequence is TGCAGCGCGGGACGGCTCGGACTAGCGGGAGTGGGTGCAGATACGCAGTATTTT.

The chain uses TRBV11-1 and TRBJ1-2; TRBD1 might be the D (5 bases). Germline CDR1 and CDR2: SGHAT and FQDESV (reference sequence). V gave up 1 base and J gave up 1 base, with 25 bases separating them. CDR3 length equals 20 residues. CDR3 residues: CASSLEGDLTVENRNYGYTF. The CDR3 DNA reads TGTGCCAGCAGCTTAGAGGGCGATTTGACAGTTGAGAACCGTAACTATGGCTACACCTTC.

This clonotype was counted only a few times. The rearrangement uses TRBV29-1 and TRBJ2-7; D is unresolved. CDR1 is SQVTM, CDR2 ANQGSEA, per germline. This CDR3 is 14 amino acids long. V lost 8 bases and J lost 0, with 17 bases in between. The DNA for the CDR3 is TGCAGCCCTGCATTGGACGCCCGCTCCTACGAGCAGTACTTC. This codes for CSPALDARSYEQYF.

This clonotype showed up just a few times. This sequence joins TRBV29-1 and TRBJ2-7, with TRBD1 identical over 7 bases. Germline CDR1 SQVTM, CDR2 ANQGSEA. V gave up 6 bases and J gave up 3 bases; unmatched junction bases: 8. The CDR3 contains 13 residues. The CDR3 here is CSVGDSQNYEQYF. The CDR3 region has the DNA TGCAGCGTAGGGGACAGCCAAAACTACGAGCAGTACTTC.

The table lists this clonotype with a few counts. This chain joins TRBV7-8 and TRBJ2-7, with unresolved D. There are 15 residues in the CDR3. CDR1 SGHVS and CDR2 FQNEAQ come from the germline V gene. Trimming removed 1 base from V and 6 bases from J, with 16 bases in between. Here the CDR3 reads CASSLGWAVGGEQYF. CDR3 DNA: TGTGCCAGCAGCTTAGGATGGGCCGTCGGTGGCGAGCAGTACTTC.

On this clonotype itself: A junction boundary mismatches the germline segment, possibly from a read error. The CDR3: CASSEERGLAGETQYF. The CDR3 nucleotides are TGCGCCAGCAGCGAAGAACGCGGACTAGCGGGAGAAACCCAGTACTTC. V is TRBV4-1 and J is TRBJ2-5, with TRBD2 matching over 13 bases. Germline CDR1 reads MGHRA; CDR2 reads YSYEKL. There are 16 residues in the CDR3.

In this sample, this clonotype turned up a few times. The chain is built from TRBV20-1 and TRBJ2-3; D is unresolved. This CDR3 spans 12 amino acids. With 6 bases removed from V and 7 bases from J, the gap between germline ends came to 14 bases. The germline gives CDR1 DFQATT, CDR2 SNEGSKA (reference sequence). CDR3 sequence (DNA): TGCAGTGCCACCCTAGGTTCTAATACGCAGTATTTT. Its protein is CSATLGSNTQYF.

This clonotype was counted only a few times. This sequence joins TRBV7-8 and TRBJ2-1, with TRBD2 identical over 10 bases. The CDR3 runs 16 residues. Germline assignment: CDR1 SGHVS and CDR2 FQNEAQ. With 4 bases clipped from V and 6 bases from J, the junction kept 9 bases outside the gene matches. CDR3: CASSSRSGRASNEQFF. CDR3 nucleotide sequence: TGTGCCAGCAGCTCTCGCAGCGGGAGGGCTAGCAATGAGCAGTTCTTC.

This clonotype turned up a few times. V is TRBV14 and J is TRBJ2-5; 7 bases fit TRBD2. V lost 3 bases to trimming and J lost 10 bases; unmatched junction nucleotides: 11. Looked up from germline, CDR1 is SGHDN and CDR2 is FVKESK. This CDR3 has 14 amino acids. This CDR3 is CASSHGLVGLGQYF. CDR3 sequence (DNA): TGTGCCAGCAGCCACGGACTAGTTGGCTTGGGCCAGTACTTC.

In its sample, this clonotype was seen a few times. The V gene is TRBV6-6, the J gene TRBJ1-6, with D perhaps matching TRBD1 (5 bases). The germline V and J ends were trimmed by 5 bases and 13 bases, with 15 bases remaining between them. CDR1 is MNHNY and CDR2 is SVGAGI in the germline V gene (reference sequence). This CDR3 is built from 13 residues. This CDR3 is CASSPGGSGPLHF. DNA for the CDR3: TGTGCCAGCAGTCCCGGGGGTTCGGGGCCCCTCCACTTT.

This clonotype was found a few times. The chain has TRBV7-3 and TRBJ2-1; D is perhaps TRBD2 (6 bases). V was trimmed by 5 bases and J by 10 bases, leaving 18 bases between them. CDR1 and CDR2 from the germline V gene are SGHTA and FQGTGA. The CDR3 runs 14 residues. The DNA for the CDR3 is TGTGCCAGCAGCGCCGCCGTGGGAGGCGGGGAGCAGTTCTTC. Amino acid sequence: CASSAAVGGGEQFF. Combining the CDR3 with reference TRBV7-3 and TRBJ2-1 gives the whole variable domain GAGVSQTPSNKVTEKGKYVELRCDPISGHTALYWYRQSLGQGPEFLIYFQGTGAADDSGLPNDRFFAVRPEGSVSTLKIQRTERGDSAVYLCASSAAVGGGEQFFGPGTRLTVL.

The chain combines TRBV20-1 with TRBJ2-2; 9 bases agree with TRBD1. This CDR3 comprises 12 residues. Germline V gene sequence: CDR1 DFQATT, CDR2 SNEGSKA (reference sequence). The trim removed 6 bases at V and 6 bases at J, leaving 2 bases unmatched. The CDR3 DNA reads TGCAGTGCAGACAGGGGGGCCGGGGAGCTGTTTTTT. Its protein is CSADRGAGELFF.

The chain has TRBV6-5 and TRBJ2-3; TRBD2 agrees at 9 bases. Germline V gene sequence: CDR1 MNHEY, CDR2 SVGAGI. The ends lost 1 base at V and 8 bases at J; junction bases unmatched: 10. This CDR3 comprises 16 residues. The CDR3 is CASSYYPSGAGSTQYF. As DNA, the CDR3 is TGTGCCAGCAGTTACTACCCTAGCGGGGCCGGTTCTACGCAGTATTTT.

This clonotype was recorded many times. This chain links TRBV24-1 with TRBJ2-1, with 7 bases identical to TRBD1. Germline V gene data show CDR1 as KGHDR and CDR2 as SFDVKD. V lost 3 bases, J lost 2 bases, and 3 bases stayed unmatched. The CDR3 loop spans 15 amino acids. As DNA, the CDR3 is TGTGCCACCAGTGATCCCGGGACAGCCTACAATGAGCAGTTCTTC. Its translation is CATSDPGTAYNEQFF.

Comment on this clonotype: The junction differs from germline at one of its ends, possibly a read error. V and J are TRBV20-1 and TRBJ2-2; perhaps TRBD2 as D (6 bases). Germline CDR1 and CDR2: DFQATT and SNEGSKA (reference sequence). The CDR3 has 16 amino acids. The CDR3: CCARADLLGRGGELFF. The CDR3 coding sequence is TGCTGTGCTAGAGCTGATCTCCTAGGGCGGGGCGGGGAGCTGTTTTTT.

This chain uses TRBV24-1 with TRBJ2-1; TRBD2 is a possible D gene (5 bases). Deletions cut 5 bases from V and 9 bases from J, with 16 bases between. The CDR3 extends over 14 amino acids. Germline V gives CDR1 KGHDR, CDR2 SFDVKD. CDR3 region: CATSAPYLAGEQFF. In DNA, the CDR3 is TGTGCCACCAGTGCCCCATATCTAGCAGGTGAGCAGTTCTTC.

The gene calls are TRBV20-1 and TRBJ1-3, with 10 bases aligning to TRBD1. The CDR3 is made up of 13 amino acids. Per the germline V gene, CDR1 is DFQATT and CDR2 is SNEGSKA (reference sequence). V was clipped by 5 bases and J by 5 bases; unmatched bases: 3. CDR3 in amino acids: CSASTGGRNTIYF. CDR3 DNA sequence: TGCAGTGCTTCGACAGGGGGCCGAAACACCATATATTTT.

This clonotype occurred a few times. This sequence joins TRBV12-3 or TRBV12-4 and TRBJ1-5; a possible D gene is TRBD1 (6 bases). There are 14 residues in the CDR3. The ends were cut back, 6 bases at V and 3 bases at J, with 12 bases in the middle. CDR3 DNA sequence: TGTGCCAGCAGACAGGGAAGTAACAATCAGCCCCAGCATTTT. Its translation is CASRQGSNNQPQHF.

V gene TRBV10-3 combines with J gene TRBJ2-2; perhaps TRBD1 as D (6 bases). CDR1 is ENHRY, CDR2 SYGVKD, per germline. This CDR3 has 12 amino acids. Trimming stripped 10 bases from V and 6 bases from J, with 12 bases between. Here the CDR3 reads CASTGQSGELFF. Written as DNA, the CDR3 is TGTGCCAGCACCGGACAGTCCGGGGAGCTGTTTTTT.